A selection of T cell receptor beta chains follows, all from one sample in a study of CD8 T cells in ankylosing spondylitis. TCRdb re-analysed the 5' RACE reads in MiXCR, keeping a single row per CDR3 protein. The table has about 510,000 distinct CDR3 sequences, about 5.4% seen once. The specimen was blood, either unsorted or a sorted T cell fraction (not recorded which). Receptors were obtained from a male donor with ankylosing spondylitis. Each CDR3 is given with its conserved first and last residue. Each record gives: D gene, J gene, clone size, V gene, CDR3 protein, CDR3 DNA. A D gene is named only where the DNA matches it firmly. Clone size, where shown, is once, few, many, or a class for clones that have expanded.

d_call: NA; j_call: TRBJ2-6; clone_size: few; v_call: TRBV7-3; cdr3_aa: CASSHLSGTPTGANVLTF; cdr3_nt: TGTGCCAGCAGCCACCTTTCCGGGACACCTACTGGGGCCAACGTCCTGACTTTC
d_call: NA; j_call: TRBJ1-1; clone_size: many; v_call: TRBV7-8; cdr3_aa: CASSGRGGAGTEAFF; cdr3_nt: TGTGCCAGCAGCGGACGGGGGGGCGCAGGGACTGAAGCTTTCTTT
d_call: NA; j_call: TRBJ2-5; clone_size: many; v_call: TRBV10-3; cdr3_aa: CAINGVKAETQYF; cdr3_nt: TGTGCCATCAACGGGGTCAAAGCCGAGACCCAGTACTTC
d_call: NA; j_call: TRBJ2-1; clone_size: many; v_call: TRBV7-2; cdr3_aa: CASSLAGLEIYNEQFF; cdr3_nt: TGTGCCAGCAGCTTAGCCGGGCTCGAAATCTACAATGAGCAGTTCTTC
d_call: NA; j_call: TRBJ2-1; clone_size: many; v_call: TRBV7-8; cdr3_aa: CASSLTRTGQFF; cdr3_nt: TGTGCCAGCAGCTTAACCAGGACGGGGCAGTTCTTC
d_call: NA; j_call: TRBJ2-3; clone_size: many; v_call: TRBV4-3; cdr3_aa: CASSQDAGRRTDTQYF; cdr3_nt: TGCGCCAGCAGCCAAGATGCAGGGAGACGCACAGATACGCAGTATTTT
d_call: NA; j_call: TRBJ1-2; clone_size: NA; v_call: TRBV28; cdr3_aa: CASSLPSGVDYTF; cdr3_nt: TGTGCCAGCAGTTTACCTTCCGGGGTGGACTACACCTTC
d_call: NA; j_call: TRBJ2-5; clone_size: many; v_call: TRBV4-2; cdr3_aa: CASSQVSGAFETQYF; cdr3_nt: TGTGCCAGCAGCCAAGTCTCAGGAGCCTTCGAGACCCAGTACTTC
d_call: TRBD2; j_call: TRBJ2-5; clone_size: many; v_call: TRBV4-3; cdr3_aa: CASSPGLAREETQYF; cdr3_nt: TGCGCCAGCAGCCCGGGACTAGCGCGGGAAGAGACCCAGTACTTC
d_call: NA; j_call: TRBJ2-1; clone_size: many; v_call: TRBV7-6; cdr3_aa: CASSLAQRSYNEQFF; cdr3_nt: TGTGCCAGCAGCTTAGCCCAGAGGAGCTACAATGAGCAGTTCTTC
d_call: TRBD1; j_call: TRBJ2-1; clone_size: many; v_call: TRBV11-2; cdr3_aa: CASSLESDRMYHYNEQFF; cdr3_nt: TGTGCCAGCAGCTTGGAATCGGACAGGATGTATCACTACAATGAGCAGTTCTTC
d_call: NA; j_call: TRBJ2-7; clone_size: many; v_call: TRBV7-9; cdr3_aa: CAVPSYTTKEQYF; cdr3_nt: TGTGCCGTACCTAGCTATACAACGAAGGAGCAGTACTTC
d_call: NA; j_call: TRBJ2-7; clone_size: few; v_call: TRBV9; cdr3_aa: CASSVGLRDEQYF; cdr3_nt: TGTGCCAGCAGCGTGGGGTTGAGGGACGAGCAGTACTTC
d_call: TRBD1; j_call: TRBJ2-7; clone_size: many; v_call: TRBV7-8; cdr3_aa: CASSLQGQGYEQYF; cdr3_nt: TGTGCCAGCAGCTTACAGGGACAGGGGTACGAGCAGTACTTC
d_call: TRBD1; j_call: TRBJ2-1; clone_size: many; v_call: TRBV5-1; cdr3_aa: CASSFGQGLSYNEQFF; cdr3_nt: TGCGCCAGCAGTTTCGGACAGGGGCTAAGCTACAATGAGCAGTTCTTC
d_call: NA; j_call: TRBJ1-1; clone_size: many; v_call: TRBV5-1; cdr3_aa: CASSLAEGVYAEAFF; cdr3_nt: TGCGCCAGCAGCTTGGCCGAAGGTGTTTACGCTGAAGCTTTCTTT
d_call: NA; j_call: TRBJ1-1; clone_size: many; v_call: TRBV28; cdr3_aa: CASSPPGEGGTEAFF; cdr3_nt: TGTGCCAGCAGTCCGCCAGGGGAGGGCGGCACTGAAGCTTTCTTT
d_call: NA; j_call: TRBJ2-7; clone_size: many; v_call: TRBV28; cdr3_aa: CASSFGSPYEQYF; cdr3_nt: TGTGCCAGCAGTTTCGGTAGCCCCTACGAGCAGTACTTC
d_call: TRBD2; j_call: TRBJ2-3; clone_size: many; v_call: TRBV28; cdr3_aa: CASSYLSGGGDTQYF; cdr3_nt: TGTGCCAGCAGCTATCTTAGCGGGGGCGGGGATACGCAGTATTTT
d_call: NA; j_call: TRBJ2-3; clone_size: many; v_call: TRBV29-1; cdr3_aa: CSVVGAWGGRTDTQYF; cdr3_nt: TGCAGCGTTGTGGGGGCTTGGGGGGGCCGCACAGATACGCAGTATTTT
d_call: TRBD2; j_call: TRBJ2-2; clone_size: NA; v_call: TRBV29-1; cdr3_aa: CSVDLGLAGATGELFF; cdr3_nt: TGCAGCGTTGACTTGGGACTAGCGGGGGCCACCGGGGAGCTGTTTTTT
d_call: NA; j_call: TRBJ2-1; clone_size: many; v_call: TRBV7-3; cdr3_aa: CASSLRRTAKQFF; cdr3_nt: TGTGCCAGCAGCTTAAGACGGACAGCGAAGCAGTTCTTC
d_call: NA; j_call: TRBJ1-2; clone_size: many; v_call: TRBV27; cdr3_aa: CASSLQGPGYGYTF; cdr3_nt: TGTGCCAGCAGTTTACAGGGGCCAGGCTATGGCTACACCTTC
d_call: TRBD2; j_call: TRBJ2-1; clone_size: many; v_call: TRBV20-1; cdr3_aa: CSARGRAGGGNEQFF; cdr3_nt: TGCAGTGCTAGAGGTCGAGCGGGAGGAGGGAATGAGCAGTTCTTC
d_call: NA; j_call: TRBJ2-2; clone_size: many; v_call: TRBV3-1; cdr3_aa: CASSPKFRAGELFF; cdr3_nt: TGTGCCAGCAGCCCCAAGTTCCGGGCCGGGGAGCTGTTTTTT
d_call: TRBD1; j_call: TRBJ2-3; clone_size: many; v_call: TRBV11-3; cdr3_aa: CASSLAQGAQGDTQYF; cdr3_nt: TGTGCCAGCAGCTTGGCCCAGGGGGCGCAAGGAGATACGCAGTATTTT
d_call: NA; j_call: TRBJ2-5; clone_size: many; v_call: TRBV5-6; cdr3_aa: CASSLWGLLKTQETQYF; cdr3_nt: TGTGCCAGCAGCTTGTGGGGCCTACTAAAAACCCAAGAGACCCAGTACTTC
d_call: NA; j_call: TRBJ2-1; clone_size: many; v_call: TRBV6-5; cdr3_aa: CASSYPRSGLNEQFF; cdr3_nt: TGTGCCAGCAGCTACCCCCGCTCAGGCCTCAATGAGCAGTTCTTC
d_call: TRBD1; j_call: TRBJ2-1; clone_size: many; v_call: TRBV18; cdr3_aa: CASSPGTGGHNEQFF; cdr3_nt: TGTGCCAGCTCACCCGGGACAGGGGGCCACAATGAGCAGTTCTTC
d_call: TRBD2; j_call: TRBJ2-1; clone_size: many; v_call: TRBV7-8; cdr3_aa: CASSLGGRYLYNEQFF; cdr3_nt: TGTGCCAGCAGCTTGGGCGGGAGGTATCTGTACAATGAGCAGTTCTTC
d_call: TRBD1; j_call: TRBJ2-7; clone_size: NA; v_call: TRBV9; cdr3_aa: CASSGQTGLGPSSYEQYF; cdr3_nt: TGTGCCAGCAGCGGACAGACAGGGTTAGGTCCTAGCTCCTACGAGCAGTACTTC
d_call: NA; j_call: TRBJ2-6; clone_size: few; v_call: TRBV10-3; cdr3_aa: CAIGGGANVLTF; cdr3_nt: TGTGCCATCGGAGGTGGGGCCAACGTCCTGACTTTC
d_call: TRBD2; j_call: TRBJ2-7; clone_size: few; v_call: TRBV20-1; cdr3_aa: CSARDRKRGVHEQYF; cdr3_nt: TGCAGTGCTAGAGATCGAAAGCGGGGGGTCCACGAGCAGTACTTC
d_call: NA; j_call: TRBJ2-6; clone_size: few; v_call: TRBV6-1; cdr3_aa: CASSPTALSSGANVLTF; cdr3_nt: TGTGCCAGCAGTCCGACAGCCCTAAGCTCTGGGGCCAACGTCCTGACTTTC
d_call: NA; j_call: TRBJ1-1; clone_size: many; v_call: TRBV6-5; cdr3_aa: CASSYALKGGAEAFF; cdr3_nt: TGTGCCAGCAGTTACGCATTGAAGGGAGGAGCTGAAGCTTTCTTT
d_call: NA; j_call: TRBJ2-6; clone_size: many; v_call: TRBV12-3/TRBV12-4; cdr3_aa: CAAGSGANVLTF; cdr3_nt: TGTGCGGCGGGTTCTGGGGCCAACGTCCTGACTTTC
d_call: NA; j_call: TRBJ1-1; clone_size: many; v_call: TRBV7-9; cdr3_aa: CASSGGFGTEAFF; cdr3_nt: TGTGCCAGCAGCGGGGGGTTTGGCACTGAAGCTTTCTTT
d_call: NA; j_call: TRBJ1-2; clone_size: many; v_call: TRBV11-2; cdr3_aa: CASSRQAAYYGYTF; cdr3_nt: TGTGCCAGCAGCCGACAGGCGGCTTACTATGGCTACACCTTC
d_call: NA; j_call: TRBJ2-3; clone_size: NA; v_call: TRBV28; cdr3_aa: CAGSFGVNTQYF; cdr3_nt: TGTGCCGGCAGTTTTGGGGTAAATACGCAGTATTTT
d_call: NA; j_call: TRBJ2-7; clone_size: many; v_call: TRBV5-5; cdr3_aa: CASSLTITGQPYEQYF; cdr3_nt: TGTGCCAGCAGCTTGACGATTACGGGACAACCCTACGAGCAGTACTTC
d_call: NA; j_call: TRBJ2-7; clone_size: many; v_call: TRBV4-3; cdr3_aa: CASSQEDSSEFYEQYF; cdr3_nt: TGCGCCAGCAGCCAAGAGGACAGTTCGGAATTCTACGAGCAGTACTTC
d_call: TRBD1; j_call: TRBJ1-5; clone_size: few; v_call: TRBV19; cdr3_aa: CASSIRQGSNQPQHF; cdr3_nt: TGTGCCAGTAGTATACGACAGGGGAGCAATCAGCCCCAGCATTTT
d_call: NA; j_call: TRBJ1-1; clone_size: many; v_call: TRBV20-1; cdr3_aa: CSASHTGNTEAFF; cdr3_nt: TGCAGTGCTAGTCACACAGGGAACACTGAAGCTTTCTTT
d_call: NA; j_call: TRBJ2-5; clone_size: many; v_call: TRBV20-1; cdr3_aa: CSARDTPWQETQYF; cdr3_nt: TGCAGTGCTAGAGACACCCCGTGGCAAGAGACCCAGTACTTC
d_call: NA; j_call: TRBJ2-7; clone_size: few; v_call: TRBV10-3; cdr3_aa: CAISAGAYEQYF; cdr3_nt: TGTGCCATCAGTGCAGGGGCCTACGAGCAGTACTTC
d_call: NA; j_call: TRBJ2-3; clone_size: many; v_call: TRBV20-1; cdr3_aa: CRDRQRTQYF; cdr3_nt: TGCAGGGACCGACAAAGGACGCAGTATTTT
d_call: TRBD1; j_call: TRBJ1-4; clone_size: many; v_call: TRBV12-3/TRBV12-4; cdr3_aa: CASRRDRGTEKLFF; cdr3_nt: TGTGCCAGCAGGAGGGACAGGGGGACGGAAAAACTGTTTTTT
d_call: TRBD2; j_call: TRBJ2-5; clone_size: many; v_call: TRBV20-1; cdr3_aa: CSAKGTIQETQYF; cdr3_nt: TGCAGTGCCAAGGGGACTATCCAAGAGACCCAGTACTTC
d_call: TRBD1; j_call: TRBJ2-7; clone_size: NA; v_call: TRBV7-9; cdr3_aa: CASSFMGGQGNEQYF; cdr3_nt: TGTGCCAGCAGCTTCATGGGCGGACAGGGCAACGAGCAGTACTTC
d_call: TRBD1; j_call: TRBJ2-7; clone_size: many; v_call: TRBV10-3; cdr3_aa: CAIRLTGGPYEQYF; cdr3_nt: TGTGCCATCAGACTGACAGGGGGACCCTACGAGCAGTACTTC
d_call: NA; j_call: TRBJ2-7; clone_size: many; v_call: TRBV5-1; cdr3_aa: CASSTGIPRGEQYF; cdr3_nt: TGCGCCAGCAGTACAGGGATCCCCCGTGGCGAGCAGTACTTC
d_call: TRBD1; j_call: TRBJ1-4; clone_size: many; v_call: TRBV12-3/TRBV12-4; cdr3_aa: CASSLPGGEKLFF; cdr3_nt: TGTGCCAGCAGTCTTCCAGGGGGTGAAAAACTGTTTTTT
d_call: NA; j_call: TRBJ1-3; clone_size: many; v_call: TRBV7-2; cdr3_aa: CASSFTDRPGNTIYF; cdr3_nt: TGTGCCAGCAGCTTCACCGACCGACCTGGAAACACCATATATTTT
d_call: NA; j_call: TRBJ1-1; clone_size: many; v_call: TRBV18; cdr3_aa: CASSTGGSEAFF; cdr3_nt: TGTGCCAGCTCAACGGGTGGCTCTGAAGCTTTCTTT